Shown below are 5 T cell receptor beta chains from a single sample sequenced in a study of T-cell memory formation after mild COVID-19 (dated by TCRdb to the early 2020s). The method behind the library was 5' RACE. Sequencer: Illumina NovaSeq 6000. TCRdb reran the public reads through fastp at Q25 and MiXCR, keeping productive beta chains. One record per CDR3 amino acid sequence lists the most common genes and DNA. This sample is represented by some 410,000 distinct CDR3 sequences; more than 20% of them were singletons. The top ten constitute 13% of the sample. The sample comprised PBMCs or a T cell subset sorted from them (not recorded which). These receptor sequences come from an adult woman who had mild COVID-19 (a few samples of this study predate the infection). The sample titles of this study are shuffled in the database, so cell type and time point are left out; the donor was told from shared clones.

The chain combines TRBV28 with TRBJ2-1, with TRBD1 matching 8 bases. V lost 4 bases and J lost 2; bases outside the gene matches: 10. Germline CDR1 MDHEN, CDR2 SYDVKM. The CDR3 has 17 amino acids. The CDR3 here is CASSSRTGPGAYNEQFF. The CDR3, as DNA: TGTGCCAGCAGTTCCAGGACAGGGCCCGGGGCCTACAATGAGCAGTTCTTC.

This clonotype turned up a few times. The chain has TRBV3-1 and TRBJ1-1; D is unresolved. V was cut by 0 bases and J by 8 bases, with 13 bases left in between. There are 14 residues in the CDR3. The germline CDR1 and CDR2 sequences are LGHDT and YNNKEL (reference sequence). CDR3 coding DNA: TGTGCCAGCAGCCAAGAGGCGGTACGTGAGGAAGCTTTCTTT. It specifies CASSQEAVREEAFF. The entire variable domain, with the rest obtained from reference TRBV3-1 and TRBJ1-1, is as follows: DTAVSQTPKYLVTQMGNDKSIKCEQNLGHDTMYWYKQDSKKFLKIMFSYNNKELIINETVPNRFSPKSPDKAHLNLHINSLELGDSAVYFCASSQEAVREEAFFGQGTRLTVV.

The chain links TRBV19 to TRBJ1-1; 9 bases align to TRBD1. CDR1 and CDR2 (germline): LNHDA, SQIVND (reference sequence). The CDR3 spans 13 residues. With 3 bases clipped from V and 8 bases from J, the junction kept 4 bases outside the gene matches. CDR3 loop: CASSIRDRDEAFF. CDR3 in DNA: TGTGCCAGTAGTATTCGGGACAGGGACGAAGCTTTCTTT.

The rearrangement joins TRBV9 to TRBJ2-5; 7 nucleotides agree with TRBD2. Germline CDR1 reads SGDLS; CDR2 reads YYNGEE. Trimming cost V 4 bases and J 11 bases; bases outside gene matches: 11. The CDR3 contains 13 residues. DNA of the CDR3: TGTGCCAGCAGCCCCGGGACTACACCCATGCAGTACTTC. Residues: CASSPGTTPMQYF.

This rearrangement joins TRBV5-1 to TRBJ2-3, with unresolved D. From germline, CDR1 is SGHRS and CDR2 YFSETQ. Trimming shortened V by 5 bases and J by 5 bases, and 12 bases separated the two germline ends. The length of the CDR3 is 13 residues. CDR3 loop: CASRVSGLDTQYF. The CDR3, as DNA: TGCGCCAGCAGGGTCTCCGGGCTAGATACGCAGTATTTT.